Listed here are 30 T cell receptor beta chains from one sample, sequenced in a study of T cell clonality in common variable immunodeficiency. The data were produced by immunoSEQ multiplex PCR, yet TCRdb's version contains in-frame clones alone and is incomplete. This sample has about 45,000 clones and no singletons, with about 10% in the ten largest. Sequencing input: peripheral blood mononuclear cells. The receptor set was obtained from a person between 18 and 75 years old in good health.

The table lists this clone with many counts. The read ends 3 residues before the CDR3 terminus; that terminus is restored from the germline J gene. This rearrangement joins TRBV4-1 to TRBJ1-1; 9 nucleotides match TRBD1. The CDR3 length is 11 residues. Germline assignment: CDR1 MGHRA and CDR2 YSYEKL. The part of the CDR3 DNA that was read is TGCGCCAGCAGCCGGGACAGGGAC. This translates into CASSRDRD. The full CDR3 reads CASSRDRDAFF.

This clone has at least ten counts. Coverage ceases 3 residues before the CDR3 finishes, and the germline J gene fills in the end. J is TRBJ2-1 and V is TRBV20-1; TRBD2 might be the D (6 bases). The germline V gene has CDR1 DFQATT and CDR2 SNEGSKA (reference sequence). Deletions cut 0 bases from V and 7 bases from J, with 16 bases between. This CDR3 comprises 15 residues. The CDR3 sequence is CSARDRRGLGNEQFF. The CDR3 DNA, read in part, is TGCAGTGCTAGAGATCGGCGGGGCCTTGGTAATGAG.

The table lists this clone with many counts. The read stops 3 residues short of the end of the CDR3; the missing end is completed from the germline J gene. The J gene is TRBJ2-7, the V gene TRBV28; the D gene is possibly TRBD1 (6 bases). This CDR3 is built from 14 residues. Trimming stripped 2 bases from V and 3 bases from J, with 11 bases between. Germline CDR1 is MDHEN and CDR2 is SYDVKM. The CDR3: CASSLTGRGYEQYF. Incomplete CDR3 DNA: TGTGCCAGCAGTTTAACGGGCAGGGGCTACGAG.

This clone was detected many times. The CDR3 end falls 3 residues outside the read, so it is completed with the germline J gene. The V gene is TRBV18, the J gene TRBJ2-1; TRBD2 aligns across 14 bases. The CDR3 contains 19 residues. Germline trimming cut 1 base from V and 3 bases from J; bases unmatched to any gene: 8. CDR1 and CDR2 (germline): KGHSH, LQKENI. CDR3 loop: CASSPRGLGTSGGYNEQFF. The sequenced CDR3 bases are TGTGCCAGCTCACCACGGGGACTTGGGACTAGCGGGGGCTACAATGAG.

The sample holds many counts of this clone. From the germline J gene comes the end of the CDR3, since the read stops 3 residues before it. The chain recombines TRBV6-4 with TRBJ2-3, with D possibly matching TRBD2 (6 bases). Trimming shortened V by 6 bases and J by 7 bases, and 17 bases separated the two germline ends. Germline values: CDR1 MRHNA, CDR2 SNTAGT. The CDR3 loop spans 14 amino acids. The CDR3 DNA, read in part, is TGTGCCAGCAGCCCTGACCTAGCGTCCTATACG. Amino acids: CASSPDLASYT. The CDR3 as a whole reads CASSPDLASYTQYF.

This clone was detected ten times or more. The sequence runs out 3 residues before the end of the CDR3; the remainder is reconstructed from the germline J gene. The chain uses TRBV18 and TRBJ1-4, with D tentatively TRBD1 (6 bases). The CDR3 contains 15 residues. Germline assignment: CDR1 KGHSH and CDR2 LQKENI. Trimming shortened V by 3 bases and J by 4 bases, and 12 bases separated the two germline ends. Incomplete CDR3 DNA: TGTGCCAGCTCACCGGAGCGGACAGATAATGAAAAA. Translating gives CASSPERTDNEK. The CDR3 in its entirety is CASSPERTDNEKLFF. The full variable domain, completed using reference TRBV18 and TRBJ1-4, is NAGVMQNPRHLVRRRGQEARLRCSPMKGHSHVYWYRQLPEEGLKFMVYLQKENIIDESGMPKERFSAEFPKEGPSILRIQQVVRGDSAAYFCASSPERTDNEKLFFGSGTQLSVL.

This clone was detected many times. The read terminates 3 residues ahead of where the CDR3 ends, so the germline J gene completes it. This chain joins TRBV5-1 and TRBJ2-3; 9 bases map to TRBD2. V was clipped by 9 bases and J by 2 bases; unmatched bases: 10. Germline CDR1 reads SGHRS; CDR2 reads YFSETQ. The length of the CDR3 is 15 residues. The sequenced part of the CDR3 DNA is TGCGCCACCAGGGGTAGCGGGGGATTCACAGATACG. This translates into CATRGSGGFTDT. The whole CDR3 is CATRGSGGFTDTQYF.

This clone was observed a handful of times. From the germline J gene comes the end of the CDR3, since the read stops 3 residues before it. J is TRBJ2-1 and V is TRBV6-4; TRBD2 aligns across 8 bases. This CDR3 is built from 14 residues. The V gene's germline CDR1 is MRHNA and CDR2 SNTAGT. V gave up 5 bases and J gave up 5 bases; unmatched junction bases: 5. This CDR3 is CASSLSGMNNEQFF. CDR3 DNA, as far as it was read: TGTGCCAGCAGTCTTAGCGGGATGAACAATGAG.

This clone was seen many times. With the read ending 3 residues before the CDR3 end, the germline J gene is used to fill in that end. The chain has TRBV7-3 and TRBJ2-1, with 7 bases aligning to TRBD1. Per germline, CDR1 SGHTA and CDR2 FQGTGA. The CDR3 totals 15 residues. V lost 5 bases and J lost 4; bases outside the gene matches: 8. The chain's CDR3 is CASSPGQVDYNEQFF. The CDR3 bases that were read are TGTGCCAGCAGCCCCGGACAGGTCGATTACAATGAG.

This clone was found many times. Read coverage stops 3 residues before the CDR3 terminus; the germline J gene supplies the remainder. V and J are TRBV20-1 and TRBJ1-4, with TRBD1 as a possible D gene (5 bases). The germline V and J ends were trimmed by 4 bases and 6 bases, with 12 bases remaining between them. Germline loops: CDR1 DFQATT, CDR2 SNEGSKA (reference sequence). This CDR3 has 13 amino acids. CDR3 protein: CSAMRWGDEKLFF. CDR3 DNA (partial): TGCAGTGCTATGAGGTGGGGGGATGAAAAA.

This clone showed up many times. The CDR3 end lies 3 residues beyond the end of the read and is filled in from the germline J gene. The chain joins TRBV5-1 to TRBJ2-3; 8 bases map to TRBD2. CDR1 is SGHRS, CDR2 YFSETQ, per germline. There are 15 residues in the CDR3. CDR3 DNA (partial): TGCGCCAGCAGCTCTACCGGGACTAGGAATGGGGCG. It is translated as CASSSTGTRNGA. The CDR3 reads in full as CASSSTGTRNGAQYF.

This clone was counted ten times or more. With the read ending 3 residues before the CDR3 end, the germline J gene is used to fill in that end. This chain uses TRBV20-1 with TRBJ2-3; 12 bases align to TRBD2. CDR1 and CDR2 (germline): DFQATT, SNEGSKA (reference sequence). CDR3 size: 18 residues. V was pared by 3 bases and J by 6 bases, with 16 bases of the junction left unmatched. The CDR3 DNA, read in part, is TGCAGTGCTAGCTCTAGCGGGAGGGCCACTATTGCCCCGGATACG. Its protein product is CSASSSGRATIAPDT. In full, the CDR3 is CSASSSGRATIAPDTQYF.

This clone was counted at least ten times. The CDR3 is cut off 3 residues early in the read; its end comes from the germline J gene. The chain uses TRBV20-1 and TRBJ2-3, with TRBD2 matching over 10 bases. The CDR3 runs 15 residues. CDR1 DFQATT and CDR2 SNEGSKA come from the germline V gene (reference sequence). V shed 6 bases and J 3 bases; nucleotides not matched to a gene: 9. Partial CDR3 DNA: TGCAGTGCACCAGATAGCGGGGGGCAGACAGATACG. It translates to CSAPDSGGQTDT. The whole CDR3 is CSAPDSGGQTDTQYF.

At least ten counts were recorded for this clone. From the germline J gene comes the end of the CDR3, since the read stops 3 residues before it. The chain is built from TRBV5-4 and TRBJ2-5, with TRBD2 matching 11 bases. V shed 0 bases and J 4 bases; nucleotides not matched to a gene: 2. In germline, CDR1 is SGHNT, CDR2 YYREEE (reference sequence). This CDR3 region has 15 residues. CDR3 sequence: CASSLGGTSGETQYF. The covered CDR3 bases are TGTGCCAGCAGCTTGGGGGGGACTAGCGGAGAGACC.

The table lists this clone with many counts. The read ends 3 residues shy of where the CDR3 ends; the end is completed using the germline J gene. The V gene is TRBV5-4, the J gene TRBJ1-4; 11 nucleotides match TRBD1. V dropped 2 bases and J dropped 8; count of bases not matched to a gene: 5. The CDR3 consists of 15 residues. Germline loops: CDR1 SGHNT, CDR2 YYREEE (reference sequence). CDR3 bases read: TGTGCCAGCAGCTTTCGGACAGGGGGCGGGGAAAAA. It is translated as CASSFRTGGGEK. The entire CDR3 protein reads CASSFRTGGGEKLFF.

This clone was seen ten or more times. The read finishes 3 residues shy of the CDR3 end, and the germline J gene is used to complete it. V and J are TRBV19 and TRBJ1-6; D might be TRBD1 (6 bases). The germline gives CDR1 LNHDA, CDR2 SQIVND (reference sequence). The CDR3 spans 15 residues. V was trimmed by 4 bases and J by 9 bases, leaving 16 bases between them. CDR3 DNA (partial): TGTGCCAGTAGTACCAAGACAGGTTACGGTTCACCC. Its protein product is CASSTKTGYGSP. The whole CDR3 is CASSTKTGYGSPLHF.

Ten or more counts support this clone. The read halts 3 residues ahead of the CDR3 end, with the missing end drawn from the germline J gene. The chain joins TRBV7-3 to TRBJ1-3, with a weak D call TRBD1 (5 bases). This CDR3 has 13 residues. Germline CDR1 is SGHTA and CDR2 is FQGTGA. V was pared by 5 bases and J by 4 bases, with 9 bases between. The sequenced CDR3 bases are TGTGCCAGCAGCCTAGGGGAGGGAAACACC. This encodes CASSLGEGNT. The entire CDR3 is CASSLGEGNTIYF.

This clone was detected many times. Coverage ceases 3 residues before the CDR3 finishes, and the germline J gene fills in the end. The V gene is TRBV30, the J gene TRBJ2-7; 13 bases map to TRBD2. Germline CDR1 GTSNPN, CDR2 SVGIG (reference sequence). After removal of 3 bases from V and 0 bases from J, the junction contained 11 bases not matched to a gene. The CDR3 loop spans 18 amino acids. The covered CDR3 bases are TGTGCCTGGAGCCATTTCGGACTAGCGGGGGCCTCCTCCTACGAG. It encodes CAWSHFGLAGASSYE. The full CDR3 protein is CAWSHFGLAGASSYEQYF.

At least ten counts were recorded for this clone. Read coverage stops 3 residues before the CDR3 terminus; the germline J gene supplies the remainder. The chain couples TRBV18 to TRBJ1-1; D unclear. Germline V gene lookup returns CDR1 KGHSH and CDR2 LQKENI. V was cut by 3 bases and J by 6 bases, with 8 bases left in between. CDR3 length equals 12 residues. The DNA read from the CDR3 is TGTGCCAGCTCACCTAATGACTCTGAA. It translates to CASSPNDSE. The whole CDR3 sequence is CASSPNDSEAFF.

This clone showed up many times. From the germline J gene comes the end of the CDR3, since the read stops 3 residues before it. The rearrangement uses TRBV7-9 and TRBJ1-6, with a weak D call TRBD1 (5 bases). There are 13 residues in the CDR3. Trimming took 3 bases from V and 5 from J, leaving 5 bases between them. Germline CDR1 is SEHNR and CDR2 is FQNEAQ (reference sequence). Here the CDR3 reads CASSFRDNSPLHF. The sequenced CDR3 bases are TGTGCCAGCAGCTTCAGGGATAATTCACCC.

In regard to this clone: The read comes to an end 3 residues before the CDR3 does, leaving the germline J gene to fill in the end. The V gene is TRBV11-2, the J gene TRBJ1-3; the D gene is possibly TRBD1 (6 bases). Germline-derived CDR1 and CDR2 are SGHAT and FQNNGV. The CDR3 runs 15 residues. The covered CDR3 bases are TGTGCCAGCAGCGAATCCGGGACACTCCCTGGGACC. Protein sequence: CASSESGTLPGT. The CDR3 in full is CASSESGTLPGTIYF.

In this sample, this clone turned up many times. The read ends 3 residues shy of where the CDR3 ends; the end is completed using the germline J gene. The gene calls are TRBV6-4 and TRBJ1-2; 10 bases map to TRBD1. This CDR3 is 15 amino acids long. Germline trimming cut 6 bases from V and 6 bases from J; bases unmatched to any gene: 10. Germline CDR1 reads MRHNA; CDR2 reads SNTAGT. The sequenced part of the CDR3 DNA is TGTGCCAGCAGCCCTTCGGGGACAGGGGAAAATGGC. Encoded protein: CASSPSGTGENG. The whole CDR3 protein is CASSPSGTGENGYTF.

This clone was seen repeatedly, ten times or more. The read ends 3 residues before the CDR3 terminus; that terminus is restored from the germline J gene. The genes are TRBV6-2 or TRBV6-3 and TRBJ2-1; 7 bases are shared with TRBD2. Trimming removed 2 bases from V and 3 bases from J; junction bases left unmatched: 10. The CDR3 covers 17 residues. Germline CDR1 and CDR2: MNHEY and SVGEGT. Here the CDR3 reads CASSYVSGGVDYNEQFF. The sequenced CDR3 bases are TGTGCCAGCAGTTACGTTTCTGGGGGGGTCGACTACAATGAG.

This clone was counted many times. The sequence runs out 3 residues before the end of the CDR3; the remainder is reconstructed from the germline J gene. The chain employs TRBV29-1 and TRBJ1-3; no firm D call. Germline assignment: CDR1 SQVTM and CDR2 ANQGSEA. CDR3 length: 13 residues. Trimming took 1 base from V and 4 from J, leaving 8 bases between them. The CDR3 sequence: CSVEGLAGNTIYF. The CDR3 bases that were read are TGCAGCGTTGAAGGGCTGGCCGGAAACACC.

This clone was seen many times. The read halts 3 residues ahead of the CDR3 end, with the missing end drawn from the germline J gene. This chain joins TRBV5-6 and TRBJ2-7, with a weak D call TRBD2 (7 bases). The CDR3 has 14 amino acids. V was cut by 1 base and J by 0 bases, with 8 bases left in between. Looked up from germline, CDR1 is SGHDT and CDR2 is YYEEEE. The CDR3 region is CASSLRGASYEQYF. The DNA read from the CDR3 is TGTGCCAGCAGCTTGCGGGGGGCCTCCTACGAG.

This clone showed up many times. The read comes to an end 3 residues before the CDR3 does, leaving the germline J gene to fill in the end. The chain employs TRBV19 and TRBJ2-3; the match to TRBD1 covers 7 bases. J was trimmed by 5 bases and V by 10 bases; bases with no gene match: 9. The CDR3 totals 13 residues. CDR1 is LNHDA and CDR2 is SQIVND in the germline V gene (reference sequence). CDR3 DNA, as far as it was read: TGTGCCACCGCGGGCAGGGGGAAAGATACG. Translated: CATAGRGKDT. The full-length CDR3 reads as CATAGRGKDTQYF.

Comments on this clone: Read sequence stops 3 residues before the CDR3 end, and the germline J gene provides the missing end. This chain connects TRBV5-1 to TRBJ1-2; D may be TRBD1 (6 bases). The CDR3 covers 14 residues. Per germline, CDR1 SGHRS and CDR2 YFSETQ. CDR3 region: CASSRPDSTDTYTF. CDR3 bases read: TGCGCCAGCAGCCGCCCGGACAGCACAGATACC.

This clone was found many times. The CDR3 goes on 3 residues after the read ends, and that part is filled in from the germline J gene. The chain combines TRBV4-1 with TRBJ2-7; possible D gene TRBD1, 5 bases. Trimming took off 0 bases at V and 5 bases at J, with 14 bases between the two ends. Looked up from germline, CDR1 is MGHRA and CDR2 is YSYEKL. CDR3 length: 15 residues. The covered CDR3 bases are TGCGCCAGCAGCCAAGATCTGGCAGGGAAAAACGAG. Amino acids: CASSQDLAGKNE. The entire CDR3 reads CASSQDLAGKNEQYF.

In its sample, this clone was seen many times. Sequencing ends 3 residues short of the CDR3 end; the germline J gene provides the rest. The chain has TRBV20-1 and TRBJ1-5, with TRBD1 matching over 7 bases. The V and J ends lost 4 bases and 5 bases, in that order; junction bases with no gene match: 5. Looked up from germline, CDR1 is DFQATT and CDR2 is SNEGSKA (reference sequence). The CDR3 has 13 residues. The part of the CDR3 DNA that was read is TGCAGTGCTAACCGACAGGGAGATCAGCCC. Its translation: CSANRQGDQP. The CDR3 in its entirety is CSANRQGDQPQHF.

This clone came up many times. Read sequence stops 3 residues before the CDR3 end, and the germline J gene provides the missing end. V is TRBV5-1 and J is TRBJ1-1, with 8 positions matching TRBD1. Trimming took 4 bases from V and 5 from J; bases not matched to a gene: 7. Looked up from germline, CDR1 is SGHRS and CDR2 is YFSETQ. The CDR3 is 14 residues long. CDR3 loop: CASSLTGEKTEAFF. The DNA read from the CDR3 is TGCGCCAGCAGCCTGACAGGGGAGAAGACTGAA.